These T cell receptor beta chains were read from a single sample in a study of blood T cell repertoires in COVID-19. Assay: immunoSEQ multiplex PCR; the TCRdb copy retains only in-frame clones and omits some. The sample yields some 42,000 clones, roughly 73% seen once. The sequenced material came from peripheral blood. The receptors stem from a woman in her seventies with acute or convalescent COVID-19. The CDR3 runs from the conserved cysteine through the conserved F or W. The D gene is left open where the match is weak. Some rows mark clone size as missing; the rest say once, few, many or name a class of expanded clone.

v_call,cdr3_length,clone_size,j_call,d_call,cdr3_nt,cdr3_aa
TRBV24-1,10,once,TRBJ1-1,NA,TGTGCCACCACTGGCAGTGAAGCTTTCTTT,CATTGSEAFF
TRBV4-1,13,NA,TRBJ2-7,NA,TGCGCCAGCAGCCTTAGTACCGGCTACGAGCAGTACTTC,CASSLSTGYEQYF
TRBV28,11,NA,TRBJ1-1,TRBD1,TGTGCCACCTTCAGGGGGACTGAAGCTTTCTTT,CATFRGTEAFF
TRBV3-1/TRBV3-2,13,NA,TRBJ1-2,NA,TGTGCCAGCAGCCAACGCCAGGGCTATGGCTACACCTTC,CASSQRQGYGYTF
TRBV5-6,14,NA,TRBJ2-7,NA,TGTGCCAGCAGCCTGGGGGGCGACTCCTACGAGCAGTACTTC,CASSLGGDSYEQYF
TRBV9,15,NA,TRBJ2-2,TRBD1,TGTGCCAGCAGCGGGCGGACAGGGGGGACCGGGGAGCTGTTTTTT,CASSGRTGGTGELFF
TRBV4-2,15,few,TRBJ1-4,NA,TGTGCCAGCAGCCAAGTACAGGGCTCCGAAGAAAAACTGTTTTTT,CASSQVQGSEEKLFF
TRBV7-6,14,NA,TRBJ1-6,NA,TGTGCCAGCAGCTTCACAGATATTAATTCACCCCTCCACTTT,CASSFTDINSPLHF
TRBV9,15,NA,TRBJ2-5,NA,TGTGCCAGCAGCCCTGAACAGGGAAGTGGGAAGACCCAGTACTTC,CASSPEQGSGKTQYF
TRBV5-1,14,NA,TRBJ1-4,NA,TGCGCCAGCAGCCCCCTAGCAACTAATGAAAAACTGTTTTTT,CASSPLATNEKLFF
TRBV7-9,12,NA,TRBJ2-7,NA,TGTGCCAGCAGCCCGGGGGGCCCCGAGCAGTACTTC,CASSPGGPEQYF
TRBV9,15,few,TRBJ1-1,NA,TGTGCCAGCAGCGTTTTACAGGGAGTGAACACTGAAGCTTTCTTT,CASSVLQGVNTEAFF
TRBV7-2,16,NA,TRBJ2-2,TRBD2,TGTGCCAGCAGCCCCGGGGGGGGTTACAACACCGGGGAGCTGTTTTTT,CASSPGGGYNTGELFF
TRBV6-4,15,NA,TRBJ1-2,NA,TGTGCCAGCAGTGACTCGAGGTCAGGGCTGAGTGGCTACACCTTC,CASSDSRSGLSGYTF
TRBV7-9,17,few,TRBJ1-5,NA,TGTGCCAGCAGCTTAGGAGGGGGAATACATAGCAATCAGCCCCAGCATTTT,CASSLGGGIHSNQPQHF
TRBV28,12,NA,TRBJ1-5,NA,TGTGCCAGCAGTACTGTTCGACAGCCCAAGCATTTT,CASSTVRQPKHF
TRBV10-2,15,NA,TRBJ2-7,NA,TGCGCCAGCAGTGAGCTTGGGGGCTCCACCTACGAGCAGTACTTC,CASSELGGSTYEQYF
TRBV29-1,14,NA,TRBJ2-1,TRBD2,TGCAGCGGTGCCGGGACTAGCGGGACCAATGAGCAGTTCTTC,CSGAGTSGTNEQFF
TRBV2,13,NA,TRBJ1-1,NA,TGTGCCAGCAGTACCCCTCTAAACACTGAAGCTTTCTTT,CASSTPLNTEAFF
TRBV4-2,16,NA,TRBJ2-2,TRBD2,TGTGCCAGCTCCCCGAAGCGGGATTTCATTCCCGGGGAGCTGTTTTTT,CASSPKRDFIPGELFF